This TCR beta chain was identified in a study of blood T cells in healthy people across ages. Germline CDR1 is LNHNV and CDR2 is YYDKDF (reference sequence). Trimming pared 8 bases from V and 6 bases from J, leaving 10 bases between. The CDR3 length is 12 residues. A second PCR, run for about 7 to 11 cycles, used a sample-barcoded 5' primer plus a J-beta primer mix. TCRdb processed the 5' RACE reads anew with MiXCR; each CDR3 protein has one entry. The sample lists approximately 2,000,000 distinct CDR3 sequences, around 42% occurring once. The V gene is TRBV15, the J gene TRBJ2-2; a weak D match, TRBD1 (6 bases). The sequencing sample was made of blood. The sequence was obtained from a human donor in good health. CDR3 DNA: TGTGCCACCGTAGAGGGGGCCGGGGAGCTGTTTTTT. It translates to CATVEGAGELFF.